The sequence of this T cell receptor (beta chain) was determined in a study of Graves' ophthalmopathy and Graves' hyperthyroidism. Amplified material comprised TCR beta CDR3 regions derived from RNA transcripts. Scientists carried out first-round RT-PCR using HTBI primers and then a second-round multiplex PCR. In TCRdb, the multiplex PCR reads were re-called with MiXCR into one record per CDR3 protein. The sample includes about 620,000 distinct CDR3 sequences, 20% to 25% of them seen just once. The CDR3 consists of 13 residues. Germline lookup yields CDR1 MNHNS and CDR2 SASEGT. Trimming removed 6 bases at V and 4 bases at J, with 12 bases between.

This sequence was found in a woman aged 18-30 years with stable Graves' hyperthyroidism. Some clones in this sample may be carry-over from other donors' samples. The rearrangement uses TRBV6-1 and TRBJ1-2; D remains ambiguous. Sequenced sample: peripheral blood. The CDR3 sequence is CASRDTWGYGYTF. Written as DNA, the CDR3 is TGTGCCAGCAGAGATACATGGGGCTATGGCTACACCTTC.